This T cell receptor (beta chain) appears in the sequencing data of a study of a mutant IDH1 vaccine in newly diagnosed glioma. Across the study: Treated patients had a mean age of about 40 years and a sex split that was around 60% male and roughly 40% female. Former treatment meant radiotherapy, temozolomide, or both; the majority had gotten both.

About this clone itself: Its antigen is unidentified.

As for time point: baseline, week 1 (first vaccination visit). The sample's treatment: pre-vaccination baseline after standard-of-care therapy. The assay was immunoSEQ multiplex PCR, and TCRdb's table has in-frame clones only and misses some. The repertoire holds about 46,000 clones, with 70% to 80% as singletons. The germline V gene encodes CDR1 SGHVS and CDR2 FQNEAQ. V lost 3 bases and J 2 bases, leaving 13 bases between the germline ends. The CDR3 sequence is 15 residues long. Broader study findings: Top peripheral T cell clonotype shifts appeared unrelated to pseudoprogression.

The starting material was PBMCs, obtained from a glioma patient treated with radiotherapy, temozolomide or both. This chain links TRBV7-8 with TRBJ1-2; D might be TRBD1 (6 bases). The source of this sequence is a woman aged 40 to 50 with glioma. DNA of the CDR3: TGTGCCAGCAGCTTGGGGGCCCAGGGAAACTATGGCTACACCTTC. This gives the protein CASSLGAQGNYGYTF.